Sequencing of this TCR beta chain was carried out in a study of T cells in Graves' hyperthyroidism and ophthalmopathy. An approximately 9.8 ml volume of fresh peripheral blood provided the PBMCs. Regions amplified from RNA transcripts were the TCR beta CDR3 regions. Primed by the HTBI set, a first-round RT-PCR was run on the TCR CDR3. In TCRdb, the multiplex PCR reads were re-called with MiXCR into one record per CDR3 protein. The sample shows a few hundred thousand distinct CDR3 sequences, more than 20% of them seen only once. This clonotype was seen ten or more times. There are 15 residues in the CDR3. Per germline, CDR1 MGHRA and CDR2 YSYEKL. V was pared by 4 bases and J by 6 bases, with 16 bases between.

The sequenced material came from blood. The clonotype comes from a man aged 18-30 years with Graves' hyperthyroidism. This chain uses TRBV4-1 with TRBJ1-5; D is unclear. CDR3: CASSLADRVTQPQHF. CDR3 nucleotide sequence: TGCGCCAGCAGCCTAGCCGACCGGGTTACTCAGCCCCAGCATTTT.